The following is a TCR beta chain sequence with its context. Its antigen remains unknown. Sequencing used immunoSEQ multiplex PCR; TCRdb keeps in-frame clones, though not all of them. The sample consists of over 35,000 clones, roughly 80% of them appearing once. This entry is derived from a study of a mutant IDH1 vaccine in newly diagnosed glioma. Looking at the study overall: The patients were given eight vaccinations, one each in weeks 1, 3, 5, 7, 11, 15, 19 and 23. The first vaccination came 4-6 weeks after radiotherapy alone, or with temozolomide cycles. Treated patients were roughly 62% male, approximately 38% female, mean age approximately 41 years.

Time point described: week 23, last vaccination. The content of each vaccine dose was 300 ug of mutant IDH1 20-mer peptide, and topical imiquimod accompanied it. Unmatched junction bases numbered 14, after V lost 5 bases and J lost 0 bases. The CDR3 covers 18 residues. Germline V gene lookup returns CDR1 LNHDA and CDR2 SQIVND (reference sequence). Findings and limits, study-wide: Pseudoprogression appeared independent of alterations in top peripheral clonotypes.

V gene TRBV19 combines with J gene TRBJ2-7; 9 bases align to TRBD1. The source material was PBMCs, sampled from a glioma patient whose treatment included an IDH1 peptide vaccine. The clonotype originates from a woman under 30 with glioma. Some clones in this sample may be carry-over from other donors' samples. CDR3 in DNA: TGTGCCAGTAGTCTTCAGGGACAGGGAATAGGAGGCTCCTACGAGCAGTACTTC. It specifies CASSLQGQGIGGSYEQYF.